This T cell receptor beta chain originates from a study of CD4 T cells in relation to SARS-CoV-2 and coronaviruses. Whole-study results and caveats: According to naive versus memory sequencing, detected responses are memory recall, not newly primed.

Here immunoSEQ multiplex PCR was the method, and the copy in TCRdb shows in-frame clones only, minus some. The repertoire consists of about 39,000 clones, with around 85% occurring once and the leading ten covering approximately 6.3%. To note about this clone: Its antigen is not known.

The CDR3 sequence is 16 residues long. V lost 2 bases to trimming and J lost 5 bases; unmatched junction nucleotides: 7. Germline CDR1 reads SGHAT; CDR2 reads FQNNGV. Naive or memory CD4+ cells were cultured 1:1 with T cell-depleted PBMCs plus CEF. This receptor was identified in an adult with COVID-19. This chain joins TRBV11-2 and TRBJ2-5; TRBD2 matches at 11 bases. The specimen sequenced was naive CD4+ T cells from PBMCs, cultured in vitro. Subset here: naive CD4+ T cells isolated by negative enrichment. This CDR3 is CASSLITSGSKETQYF. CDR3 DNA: TGTGCCAGCAGCTTAATAACTAGCGGGAGTAAGGAGACCCAGTACTTC.